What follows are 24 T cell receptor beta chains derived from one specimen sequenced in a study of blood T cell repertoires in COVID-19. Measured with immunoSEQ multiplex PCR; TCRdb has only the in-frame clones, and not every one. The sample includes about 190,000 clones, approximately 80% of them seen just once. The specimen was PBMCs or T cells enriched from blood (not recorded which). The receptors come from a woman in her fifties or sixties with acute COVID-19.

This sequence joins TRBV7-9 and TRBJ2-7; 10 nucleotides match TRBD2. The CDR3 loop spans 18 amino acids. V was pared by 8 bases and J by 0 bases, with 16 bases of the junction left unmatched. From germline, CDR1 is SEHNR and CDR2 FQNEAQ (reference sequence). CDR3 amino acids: CASAGRASGSQSSYEQYF. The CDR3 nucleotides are TGTGCCAGCGCGGGGCGGGCTAGCGGGAGCCAGAGCTCCTACGAGCAGTACTTC.

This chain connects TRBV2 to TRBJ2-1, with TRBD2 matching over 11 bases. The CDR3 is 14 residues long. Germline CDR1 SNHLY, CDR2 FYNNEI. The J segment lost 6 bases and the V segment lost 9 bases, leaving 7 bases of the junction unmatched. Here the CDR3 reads CASSGGTSGNEQFF. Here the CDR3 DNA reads TGTGCCAGTTCTGGCGGGACTAGCGGCAATGAGCAGTTCTTC.

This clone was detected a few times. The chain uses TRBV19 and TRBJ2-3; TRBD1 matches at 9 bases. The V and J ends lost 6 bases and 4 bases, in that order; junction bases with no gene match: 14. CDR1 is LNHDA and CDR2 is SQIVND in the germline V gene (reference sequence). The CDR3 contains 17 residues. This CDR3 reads CASSYSPQGAGADTQYF. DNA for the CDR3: TGTGCCAGTAGCTACTCGCCACAGGGGGCGGGGGCAGATACGCAGTATTTT.

CDR3 nucleotide sequence: TGTGCCAGCAGCTCCAGTGAGCAGTTCTTC. This codes for CASSSSEQFF. This chain joins TRBV9 and TRBJ2-1; D is undetermined. Germline assignment: CDR1 SGDLS and CDR2 YYNGEE. Trimming cost V 4 bases and J 9 bases, with 5 bases left between them. The CDR3 extends over 10 amino acids.

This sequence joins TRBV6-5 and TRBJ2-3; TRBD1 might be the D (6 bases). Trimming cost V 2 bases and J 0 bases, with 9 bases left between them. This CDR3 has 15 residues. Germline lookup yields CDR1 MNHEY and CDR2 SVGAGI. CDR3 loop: CASSYVGGSTDTQYF. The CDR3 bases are TGTGCCAGCAGTTACGTAGGGGGTAGCACAGATACGCAGTATTTT.

CDR3 loop: CASSPPTGIGEKLFF. The CDR3 region has the DNA TGTGCCAGCAGCCCCCCGACGGGAATAGGTGAAAAACTGTTTTTT. The chain employs TRBV6-6 and TRBJ1-4; D is uncertain. Germline values: CDR1 MNHNY, CDR2 SVGAGI (reference sequence). This CDR3 has 15 residues. Trimming shortened V by 6 bases and J by 7 bases, and 18 bases separated the two germline ends.

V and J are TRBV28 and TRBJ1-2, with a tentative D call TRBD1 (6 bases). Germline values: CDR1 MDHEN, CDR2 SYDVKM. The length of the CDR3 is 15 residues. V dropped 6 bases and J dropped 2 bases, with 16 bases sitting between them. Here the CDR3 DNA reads TGTGCCAGCAGCCTCGTTCACACAGGGAACTATGGCTACACCTTC. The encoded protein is CASSLVHTGNYGYTF.

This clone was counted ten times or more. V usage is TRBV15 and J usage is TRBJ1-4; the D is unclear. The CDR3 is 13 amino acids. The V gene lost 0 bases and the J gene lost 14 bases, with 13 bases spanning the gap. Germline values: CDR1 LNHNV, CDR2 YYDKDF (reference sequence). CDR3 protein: CATSRDSGRFLFF. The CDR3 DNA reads TGTGCCACCAGCAGAGATTCCGGTCGGTTCCTGTTTTTT. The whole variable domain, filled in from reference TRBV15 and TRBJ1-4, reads DAMVIQNPRYQVTQFGKPVTLSCSQTLNHNVMYWYQQKSSQAPKLLFHYYDKDFNNEADTPDNFQSRRPNTSFCFLDIRSPGLGDTAMYLCATSRDSGRFLFFGSGTQLSVL.

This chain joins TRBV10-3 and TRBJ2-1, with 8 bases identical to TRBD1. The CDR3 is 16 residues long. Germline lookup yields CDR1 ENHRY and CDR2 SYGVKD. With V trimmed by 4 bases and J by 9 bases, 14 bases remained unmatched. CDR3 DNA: TGTGCCATCAGTGTCGGGCAGGGGGCGCAACAGGGTGAGCAGTTCTTC. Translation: CAISVGQGAQQGEQFF.

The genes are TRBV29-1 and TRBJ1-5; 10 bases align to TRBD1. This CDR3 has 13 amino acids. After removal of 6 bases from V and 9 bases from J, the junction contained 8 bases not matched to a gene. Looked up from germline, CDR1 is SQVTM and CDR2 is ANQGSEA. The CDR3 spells CSVGQGQAGPQHF. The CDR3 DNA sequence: TGCAGCGTGGGACAGGGGCAAGCAGGGCCCCAGCATTTT.

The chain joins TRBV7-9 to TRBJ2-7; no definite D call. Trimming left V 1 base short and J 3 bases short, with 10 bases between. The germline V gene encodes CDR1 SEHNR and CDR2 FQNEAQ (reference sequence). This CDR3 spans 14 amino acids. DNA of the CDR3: TGTGCCAGCAGCTTAGATCTAGAAAACTACGAGCAGTACGTC. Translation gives CASSLDLENYEQYV.

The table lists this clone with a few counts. CDR3 sequence reads: CASTAGARGETQYF. CDR3 DNA: TGTGCCAGCACAGCGGGGGCCCGAGGGGAGACCCAGTACTTC. The chain recombines TRBV6-6 with TRBJ2-5, with 8 nucleotides matching TRBD2. CDR3 length equals 14 residues. V trimming: 7 bases; J trimming: 5 bases; junction bases outside the gene matches: 9. Per the germline V gene, CDR1 is MNHNY and CDR2 is SVGAGI (reference sequence).

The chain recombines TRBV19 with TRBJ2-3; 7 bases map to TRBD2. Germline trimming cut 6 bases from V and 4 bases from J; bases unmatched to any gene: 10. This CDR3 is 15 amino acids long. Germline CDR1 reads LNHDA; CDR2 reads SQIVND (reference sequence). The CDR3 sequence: CASRLQRDRADTQYF. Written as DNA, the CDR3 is TGTGCCAGTAGACTACAGCGGGATCGGGCAGATACGCAGTATTTT.

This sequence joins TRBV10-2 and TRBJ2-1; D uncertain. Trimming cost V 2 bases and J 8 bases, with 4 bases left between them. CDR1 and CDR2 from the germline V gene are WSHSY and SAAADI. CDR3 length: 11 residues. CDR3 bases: TGCGCCAGCAGTGAGCTTTATGAGCAGTTCTTC. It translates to CASSELYEQFF.

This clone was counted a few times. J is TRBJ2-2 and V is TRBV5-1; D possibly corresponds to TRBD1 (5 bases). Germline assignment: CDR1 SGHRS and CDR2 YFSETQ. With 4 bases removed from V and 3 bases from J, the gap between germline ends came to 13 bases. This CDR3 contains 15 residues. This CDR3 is CASSPTGRDTGELFF. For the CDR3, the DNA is TGCGCCAGCAGCCCCACAGGTCGGGACACCGGGGAGCTGTTTTTT.

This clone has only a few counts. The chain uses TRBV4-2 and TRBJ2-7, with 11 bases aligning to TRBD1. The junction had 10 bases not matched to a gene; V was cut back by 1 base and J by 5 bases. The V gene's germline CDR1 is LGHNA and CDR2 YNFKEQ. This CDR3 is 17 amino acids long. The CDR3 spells CASSQGAGGQGAHEQYF. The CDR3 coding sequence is TGTGCCAGCAGCCAAGGAGCCGGTGGACAGGGGGCCCACGAGCAGTACTTC.

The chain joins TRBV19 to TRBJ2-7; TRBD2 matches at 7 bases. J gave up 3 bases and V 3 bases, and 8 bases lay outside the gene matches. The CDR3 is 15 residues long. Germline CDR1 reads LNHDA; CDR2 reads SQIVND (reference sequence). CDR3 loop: CASSIGLADYYEQYF. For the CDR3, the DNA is TGTGCCAGTAGTATTGGGCTAGCGGACTACTACGAGCAGTACTTC.

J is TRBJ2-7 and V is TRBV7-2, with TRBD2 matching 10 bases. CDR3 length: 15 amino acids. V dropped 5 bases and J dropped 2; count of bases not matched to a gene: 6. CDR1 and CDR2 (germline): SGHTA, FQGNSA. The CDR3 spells CASSVSSGRPYEQYF. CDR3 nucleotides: TGTGCCAGCAGCGTTTCTAGCGGGAGACCCTACGAGCAGTACTTC.

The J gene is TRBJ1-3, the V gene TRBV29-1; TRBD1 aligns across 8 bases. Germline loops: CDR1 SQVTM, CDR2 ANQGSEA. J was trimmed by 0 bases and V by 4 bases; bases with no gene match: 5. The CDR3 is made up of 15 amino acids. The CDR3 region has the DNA TGCAGCGTTGGCGGGACAGGAAACTCTGGAAACACCATATATTTT. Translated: CSVGGTGNSGNTIYF. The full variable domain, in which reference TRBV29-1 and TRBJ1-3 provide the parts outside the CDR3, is SAVISQKPSRDICQRGTSLTIQCQVDSQVTMMFWYRQQPGQSLTLIATANQGSEATYESGFVIDKFPISRPNLTFSTLTVSNMSPEDSSIYLCSVGGTGNSGNTIYFGEGSWLTVV.

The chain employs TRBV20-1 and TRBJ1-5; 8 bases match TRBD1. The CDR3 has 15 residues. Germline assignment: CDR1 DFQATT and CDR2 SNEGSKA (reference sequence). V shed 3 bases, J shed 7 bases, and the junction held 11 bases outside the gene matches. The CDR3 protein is CSASPSTGVGQPQHF. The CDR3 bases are TGCAGTGCTAGTCCCTCGACAGGGGTTGGACAGCCCCAGCATTTT.

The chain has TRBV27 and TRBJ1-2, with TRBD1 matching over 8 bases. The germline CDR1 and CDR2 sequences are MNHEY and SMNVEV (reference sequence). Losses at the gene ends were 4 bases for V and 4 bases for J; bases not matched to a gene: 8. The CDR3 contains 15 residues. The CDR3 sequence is CASSSTGDYTYGYTF. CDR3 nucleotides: TGTGCCAGCAGTTCGACAGGGGACTATACCTATGGCTACACCTTC.

The DNA of the CDR3 is TGTGCCAGCAGTTGGGGGACAGGGGGAGACTATGGCTACACCTTC. Protein: CASSWGTGGDYGYTF. J is TRBJ1-2 and V is TRBV27; 11 bases match TRBD1. V trimming: 4 bases; J trimming: 3 bases; junction bases outside the gene matches: 4. The CDR3 is 15 amino acids. Germline V CDR1 and CDR2: MNHEY, SMNVEV (reference sequence).

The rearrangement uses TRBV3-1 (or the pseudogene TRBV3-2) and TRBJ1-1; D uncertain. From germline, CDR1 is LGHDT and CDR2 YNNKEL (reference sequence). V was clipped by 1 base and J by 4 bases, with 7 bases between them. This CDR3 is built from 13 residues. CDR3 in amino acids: CASSQGSFTEAFF. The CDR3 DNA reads TGTGCCAGCAGCCAAGGCAGTTTCACTGAAGCTTTCTTT.

CDR3 residues: CASSSPADSYNEQFF. CDR3 sequence (DNA): TGTGCCAGCAGCTCCCCAGCGGACTCCTACAATGAGCAGTTCTTC. The V and J genes are TRBV5-8 and TRBJ2-1; the D gene is possibly TRBD2 (5 bases). From germline, CDR1 is SGHTS and CDR2 YDEGEE. This CDR3 comprises 15 residues. The germline V and J ends were trimmed by 3 bases and 0 bases, with 10 bases remaining between them.